The present T cell receptor (beta chain) was sequenced within a study of OX40 agonist ivuxolimab in advanced cancers. A remark on this clone: As yet, its antigen is unknown.

Some clones are missing from TCRdb's copy, which holds only in-frame ones; the method was immunoSEQ multiplex PCR. The table lists about 120,000 clones, 85% to 95% of them singletons. The CDR3 covers 15 residues. The germline V gene encodes CDR1 SGHRS and CDR2 YFSETQ. V trimming: 2 bases; J trimming: 4 bases; junction bases outside the gene matches: 6. Study results and caveats: Partial responders at 0.1-3.0 mg/kg showed near-lowest clonal expansion.

Sequencing was performed on CD4+ or CD8+ T cells sorted from blood, taken in a trial of the OX40 agonist ivuxolimab. V and J are TRBV5-1 and TRBJ2-7; 10 nucleotides match TRBD2. This sequence was found in an adult with an advanced solid tumor such as melanoma, head and neck, liver or kidney cancer. CDR3 DNA sequence: TGCGCCAGCAGCTTCACTAGCGGGAAGGGATACGAGCAGTACTTC. Amino acid sequence: CASSFTSGKGYEQYF.